This T cell receptor (beta chain) originates from a study of blood T cell repertoires in COVID-19 (dated by TCRdb to about 2020). About the investigation overall: Samples from collaborators originated in the United States, Italy and Spain and spanned both the acute and convalescent phases of COVID-19. The prospective study material was composed of cDNA or gDNA derived from T cells, B-cell-depleted T cells, or PBMCs. The dataset comprised deeply sampled blood TCRbeta repertoires from subjects exposed to, actively infected with, or recovered from COVID-19. The repertoires were released in a freely available public database intended as a resource for research on the immune response to SARS-CoV-2. Samples were obtained from the ongoing ImmuneRACE study (first 160 participants) and from approximately 1,200 subjects provided by 6 global collaborators. Sample metadata almost always included a de-identified subject ID, COVID-19 status, age in years and sex. Where available, HLA class I and class II types were obtained from metadata supplied by the sample provider rather than from assay-based typing.

V drops 6 bases and J drops 7 bases, leaving 15 bases in between. In the germline V gene, CDR1 corresponds to SGHAT and CDR2 to FQNNGV. The CDR3 spans 14 residues, from the cysteine through the phenylalanine. The retained sequence is limited to the CDR3, 42 bases, with the frame set at the first base. Whole blood was collected in K2EDTA tubes by collaborating institutions according to the institutions' own protocols. For TCRbeta analysis, collaborators shipped samples as frozen whole blood, isolated PBMCs, or DNA extracted from either of those sample types. Beyond this particular receptor, the publication reports: Clinical and demographic metadata were provided uncurated, with the amount varying by source and participant.

Concerning this clone: Its cognate antigen has yet to be identified. No per-base quality is available; no much larger clone lies one base away.

TCRbeta CDR3 regions were amplified from genomic DNA using the immunoSEQ Assay, a bias-controlled multiplex PCR. As for the authors' bioinformatics: The number of nucleated cells in each sample was estimated from the amplification of reference gene primers within the assay. To quantify the absolute abundance of each unique TCRbeta CDR3 rearrangement, sequence reads were collapsed and filtered. For each sample, productive Simpson clonality was calculated by taking the square root of Simpson's diversity index across productive rearrangements. TCRdb took this table from immuneACCESS and kept in-frame rearrangements with V and J called. Such tables lack part of the clones; where checked against another copy, unresolved V genes explain under half of the gap, and the rest is unexplained. The DNA was the basis for D and trimming; V, J and clone size are from that table. Across this sample there are roughly 60,000 clones, with 80% to 95% seen only once. The top ten hold approximately 6.2% of the sample.

This sequence was found in a human donor in a cohort sampled during active COVID-19. In this chain, TRBV11-2 is recombined with TRBJ2-2, and the D gene may be TRBD2, 6 bases matching. Material: peripheral blood. The CDR3 is CASRTTREFGELFF. The nucleotide sequence reads as follows: TGTGCCAGCAGAACGACTCGGGAGTTCGGGGAGCTGTTTTTT.